One and the same sample provided the 3 T cell receptor beta chains below, sequenced in a study of cytomegalovirus exposure and HLA in healthy donors. A multiplex PCR was run with 60 Vbeta primers and 13 Jbeta primers. The assay was immunoSEQ multiplex PCR, and TCRdb's table has in-frame clones only and misses some. The data contain under 150,000 clones, more than 70% of them singletons. Sample: PBMCs. Receptors were obtained from a male donor in good health and CMV-seronegative.

The table lists this clone with a count of one. The V call is TRBV10-3, the J call TRBJ2-5; tentative D call: TRBD1 (6 bases). The CDR3 is 14 amino acids. V was shortened by 6 bases and J by 1 base, with 12 bases between the two germline ends. Germline V gene data show CDR1 as ENHRY and CDR2 as SYGVKD. The CDR3 sequence: CAIRGARGQETQYF. As DNA, the CDR3 is TGTGCCATCAGGGGGGCACGGGGCCAAGAGACCCAGTACTTC.

The V gene is TRBV5-1, the J gene TRBJ2-1; the D is unclear. Trimming cost V 0 bases and J 6 bases, with 7 bases left between them. Germline V gives CDR1 SGHRS, CDR2 YFSETQ. The CDR3 extends over 13 amino acids. The CDR3 nucleotides read TGCGCCAGCAGCTTGGGTGTCTCCAATGAGCAGTTCTTC. This translates into CASSLGVSNEQFF.

The CDR3 DNA sequence: TGTGCCGCCACAGGACAGTTTGGGACTGAAGCTTTCTTT. The encoded protein is CAATGQFGTEAFF. The chain links TRBV10-3 to TRBJ1-1, with D possibly matching TRBD1 (6 bases). V lost 11 bases, J lost 5 bases, and 18 bases lay in between. This CDR3 region has 13 residues. Germline CDR1 ENHRY, CDR2 SYGVKD.